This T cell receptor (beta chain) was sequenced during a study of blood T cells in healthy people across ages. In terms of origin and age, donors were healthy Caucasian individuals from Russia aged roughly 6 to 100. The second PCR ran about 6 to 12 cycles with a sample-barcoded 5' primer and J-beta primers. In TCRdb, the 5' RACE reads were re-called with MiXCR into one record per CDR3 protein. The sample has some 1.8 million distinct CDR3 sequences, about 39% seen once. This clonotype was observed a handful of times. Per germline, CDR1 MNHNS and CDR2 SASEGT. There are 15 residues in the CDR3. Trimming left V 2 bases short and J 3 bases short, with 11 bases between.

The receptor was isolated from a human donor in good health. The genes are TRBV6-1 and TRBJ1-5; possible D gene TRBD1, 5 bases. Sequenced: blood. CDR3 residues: CASSERVRVNQPQHF. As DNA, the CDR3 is TGTGCCAGCAGTGAAAGGGTCAGGGTCAATCAGCCCCAGCATTTT.